The 8 T cell receptor beta chains given below trace back to one sample, sequenced in a study of human T cells and chemical hapten exposure. Time point here: patch test 3, about 24 weeks after DPC sensitization. Specified treatment: therapeutic diphenylcyclopropenone sensitization with weekly scalp DPC. TCRdb ran MiXCR on the RACE reads and lists one entry per CDR3 protein. The sample has some 52,000 distinct CDR3 sequences, about 10% seen once. The sample was whole blood, taken in connection with sensitization to the hapten diphenylcyclopropenone (DPC). The receptor source for this set is a woman aged 35 to 49 with alopecia areata. Some clones in this sample may be carry-over from other donors' samples.

This clonotype was picked up many times. The chain carries TRBV7-8 and TRBJ2-7; D perhaps matches TRBD1 (6 bases). This CDR3 has 14 residues. Germline loops: CDR1 SGHVS, CDR2 FQNEAQ. The V gene lost 4 bases and the J gene lost 2 bases, with 12 bases spanning the gap. The DNA for the CDR3 is TGTGCCAGCAGCTCCCCGGACAGTACCTACGAGCAGTACTTC. It codes for CASSSPDSTYEQYF.

This clonotype was counted ten times or more. The CDR3 region is CASSLLDRREETQYF. The DNA of the CDR3 is TGTGCCAGCAGTTTACTTGACAGGAGGGAAGAGACCCAGTACTTC. The V call is TRBV28, the J call TRBJ2-5; tentatively, D is TRBD1 or TRBD2 (6 bases each). The CDR3 has 15 amino acids. Trimming pared 2 bases from V and 3 bases from J, leaving 13 bases between. The V gene's germline CDR1 is MDHEN and CDR2 SYDVKM.

This clonotype was recorded once. J is TRBJ2-1 and V is TRBV28; TRBD2 aligns across 10 bases. V was pared by 3 bases and J by 3 bases, with 2 bases of the junction left unmatched. Germline V gene data show CDR1 as MDHEN and CDR2 as SYDVKM. The CDR3 loop spans 15 amino acids. CDR3 sequence reads: CASSFRTSGYNEQFF. In DNA, the CDR3 is TGTGCCAGCAGTTTCAGGACTAGCGGCTACAATGAGCAGTTCTTC.

This clonotype was seen ten or more times. The chain joins TRBV7-9 to TRBJ2-1; no clear D. Trimming shortened V by 3 bases and J by 9 bases, and 9 bases separated the two germline ends. This CDR3 region has 12 residues. Germline values: CDR1 SEHNR, CDR2 FQNEAQ (reference sequence). CDR3 amino acids: CASSFVRGEQFF. CDR3 nucleotide sequence: TGTGCCAGCAGCTTCGTCCGTGGTGAGCAGTTCTTC.

CDR3: CASSQDPPGGVEQYF. Written as DNA, the CDR3 is TGCGCCAGCAGCCAAGATCCTCCTGGGGGGGTCGAGCAGTACTTC. The V gene is TRBV4-1, the J gene TRBJ2-7; 7 bases are a match to TRBD2. CDR1 and CDR2 (germline): MGHRA, YSYEKL. There are 15 residues in the CDR3. The V segment lost 0 bases and the J segment 6 bases; nucleotides outside the gene matches: 8.

The chain carries TRBV4-3 and TRBJ2-5; D perhaps matches TRBD2 (5 bases). Trimming took off 0 bases at V and 2 bases at J, with 10 bases between the two ends. Looked up from germline, CDR1 is LGHNA and CDR2 is YSLEER. There are 15 residues in the CDR3. CDR3 nucleotide sequence: TGCGCCAGCAGCCAAGATCGAACTAGTCAAGAGACCCAGTACTTC. Translation: CASSQDRTSQETQYF.

The table lists this clonotype with a few counts. The CDR3 sequence is CASSLVIGVTAVKHTQYF. CDR3 nucleotide sequence: TGTGCCAGCAGCTTAGTAATAGGAGTTACAGCCGTCAAGCATACGCAGTATTTT. The V gene is TRBV7-7, the J gene TRBJ2-3; D is unresolved. The V gene lost 1 base and the J gene lost 7 bases, with 24 bases spanning the gap. Per germline, CDR1 SSHAT and CDR2 FNYEAQ (reference sequence). CDR3 size: 18 residues.

This clonotype was seen more than once but under ten times. The chain recombines TRBV5-4 with TRBJ2-7, with D uncertain. The germline gives CDR1 SGHNT, CDR2 YYREEE (reference sequence). CDR3 length equals 15 residues. The V and J ends lost 0 bases and 0 bases respectively, with 10 bases between them. CDR3 sequence (DNA): TGTGCCAGCAGCTTGGACCAAGCCAGCTCCTACGAGCAGTACTTC. Encoded protein: CASSLDQASSYEQYF.